This is a list of T cell receptor beta chains from one sample in a study of T cell repertoires in ileal Crohn's disease. Assay used: immunoSEQ multiplex PCR; TCRdb lists only in-frame clones, some missing. The sample consists of 10,000 to 15,000 clones, around 78% of them appearing once. The sample comprised ileal tissue. The source is an adult with Crohn's disease. Both conserved end residues are part of each CDR3. The D gene is left open where the match is weak. Expanded clones get a size class; other rows say once, few or many, or leave the size out.

v_gene	j_gene	d_gene	abundance	CDR3nt	CDR3aa
TRBV11-3	TRBJ2-5	TRBD2	-	TGTGCCAGCAGCAGCCGTAGCGGGGTGAAAGAGACCCAGTACTTC	CASSSRSGVKETQYF
TRBV6-1	TRBJ2-1	TRBD2	-	TGTGCCAGCAGTGAACTAGCGGGAGGGCGCAATGAGCAGTTCTTC	CASSELAGGRNEQFF
TRBV7-9	TRBJ1-6	-	-	TGTGCCAGCAGCTCAGGTTCACCCCTCCACTTT	CASSSGSPLHF
TRBV4-2	TRBJ1-1	-	-	TGTGCCAGCAGCCAAGGGTGGGAGGGCGGTGAAGCTTTCTTT	CASSQGWEGGEAFF
TRBV30	TRBJ1-4	-	-	TGTGCCTGGAGTGTACGCAGGGTGGATGAAAAACTGTTTTTT	CAWSVRRVDEKLFF
TRBV6-5	TRBJ1-2	TRBD1	-	TGTGCCAGCAGTTACCCCGGACAGGGGGTCTATGGCTACACCTTC	CASSYPGQGVYGYTF
TRBV13	TRBJ2-3	TRBD2	-	TGTGCCAGCAGCTCTCTAGCGGGGGGGCCTTTTGGAGATACAGATACGCAGTATTTT	CASSSLAGGPFGDTDTQYF
TRBV2	TRBJ1-5	-	-	TGTGCCAGCAGTGGCGGGAGTCAGCCCCAGCATTTT	CASSGGSQPQHF
TRBV9	TRBJ2-7	-	-	TGTGCCAGCAGCGTAGAAGGGGAAGGGTTCTCCGAGCAGTACTTC	CASSVEGEGFSEQYF
TRBV5-1	TRBJ1-1	-	-	TGCGCCAGCAGAACGGGACTCATGAACACTGAAGCTTTCTTT	CASRTGLMNTEAFF
TRBV4-2	TRBJ1-5	-	-	TGTGCCAGCAGCCTCGGAAAGCCGACAGGACATCAGCCCCAGCATTTT	CASSLGKPTGHQPQHF
TRBV19	TRBJ2-4	TRBD2	-	TGTGCCAGTAGTATAAACACTAGCGGGAGTCCCAAAAACATTCAGTACTTC	CASSINTSGSPKNIQYF
TRBV6-5	TRBJ2-3	TRBD2	-	TGTGCCAGCAGTTACTCGAGCGGGGGAGATACGCAGTATTTT	CASSYSSGGDTQYF
TRBV2	TRBJ1-1	-	-	TGTGCCAGCAGTGCTCAGGGTAGGAACACTGAAGCTTTCTTT	CASSAQGRNTEAFF
TRBV6-5	TRBJ2-7	TRBD1	-	TGTGCCAGCAGCCAGGACAGGGTGAGTTCCGAGCAGTACTTC	CASSQDRVSSEQYF
TRBV2	TRBJ2-7	TRBD1	-	TGTGCCAGCACGCCCGGGACAGACTACGAGCAGTACTTC	CASTPGTDYEQYF
TRBV19	TRBJ1-2	-	once	TGTGCCACTCACAAGGGAGGGGCTGCCTATGGCTACACCTTC	CATHKGGAAYGYTF
TRBV7-7	TRBJ2-2	TRBD1	-	TGTGCTAGCAGCTTAGGACAGGGCAGCGGGGAGCTGTTTTTT	CASSLGQGSGELFF
TRBV11-2	TRBJ2-7	TRBD1	-	TGTGCCAGCAGCCGCGGACAGGGAAGGGTTCGCTACGAGCAGTACTTC	CASSRGQGRVRYEQYF
TRBV7-6	TRBJ2-1	TRBD2	-	TGTGCCAGCAGCTTACTAAGCGGGAGGTCGGCTGAGCAGTTCTTC	CASSLLSGRSAEQFF
TRBV2	TRBJ2-7	TRBD1	-	TGTGCCAGCAGTAGACAGGGGTGGAACGAGCAGTACTTC	CASSRQGWNEQYF
TRBV5-1	TRBJ1-1	-	few	TGCGCCAGCAGCCCCCGGGCCGCGGGCACTGAAGCTTTCTTT	CASSPRAAGTEAFF
TRBV28	TRBJ1-1	-	few	TGTGCCAGCAGTAACGGTGGGGGGATCGCTGAAGCTTTCTTT	CASSNGGGIAEAFF
TRBV2	TRBJ1-4	-	few	TGTGCCAGCAGCCGCGGGGGGAAAGTAAATGAAAAACTGTTTTTT	CASSRGGKVNEKLFF
TRBV6-1	TRBJ2-7	-	-	TGTGCCAGCAGTGAAGGTGGGCGCTACGAGCAGTACTTC	CASSEGGRYEQYF
TRBV7-2	TRBJ1-5	-	few	TGTGCCAGCAGCTTCGTCACAGATCAGCCCCAGCATTTT	CASSFVTDQPQHF
TRBV7-2	TRBJ1-2	-	-	TGTGCCAGCAGCCAACACCAGAACTATGGCTACACCTTC	CASSQHQNYGYTF
TRBV6-1	TRBJ1-5	-	few	TGTGCCAGCAGGGCAGGAAAGTACAATCAGCCCCAGCATTTT	CASRAGKYNQPQHF
TRBV6-1	TRBJ2-1	TRBD1	-	TGTGCCAGCAGTGGGACAGGGGAGGGGCAGCAGTTCTTC	CASSGTGEGQQFF
TRBV6-1	TRBJ1-2	-	few	TGTGCCAGCAGTGAACCGAGACTGAATGGCTACACCTTC	CASSEPRLNGYTF
TRBV4-2	TRBJ1-1	-	-	TGTGCCAGCAGCCAAACCACAGGGAGCACTGAAGCTTTCTTT	CASSQTTGSTEAFF